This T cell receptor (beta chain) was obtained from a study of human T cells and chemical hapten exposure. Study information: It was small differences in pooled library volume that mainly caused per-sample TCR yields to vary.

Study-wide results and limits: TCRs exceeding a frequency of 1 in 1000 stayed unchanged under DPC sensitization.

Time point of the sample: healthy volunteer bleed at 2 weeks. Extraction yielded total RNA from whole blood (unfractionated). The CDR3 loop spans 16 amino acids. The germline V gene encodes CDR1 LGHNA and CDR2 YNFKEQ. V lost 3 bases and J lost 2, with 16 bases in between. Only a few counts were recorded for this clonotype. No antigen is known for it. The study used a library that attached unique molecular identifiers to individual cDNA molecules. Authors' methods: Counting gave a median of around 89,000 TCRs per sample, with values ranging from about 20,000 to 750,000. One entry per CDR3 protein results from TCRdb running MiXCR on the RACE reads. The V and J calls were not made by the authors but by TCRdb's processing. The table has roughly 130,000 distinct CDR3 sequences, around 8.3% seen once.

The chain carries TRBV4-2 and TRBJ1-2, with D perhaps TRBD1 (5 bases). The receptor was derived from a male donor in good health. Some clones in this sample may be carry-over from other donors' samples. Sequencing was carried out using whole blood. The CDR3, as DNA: TGTGCCAGCAGCCAGGCCCTCCTGGGACGGAACTATGGCTACACCTTC. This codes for CASSQALLGRNYGYTF.